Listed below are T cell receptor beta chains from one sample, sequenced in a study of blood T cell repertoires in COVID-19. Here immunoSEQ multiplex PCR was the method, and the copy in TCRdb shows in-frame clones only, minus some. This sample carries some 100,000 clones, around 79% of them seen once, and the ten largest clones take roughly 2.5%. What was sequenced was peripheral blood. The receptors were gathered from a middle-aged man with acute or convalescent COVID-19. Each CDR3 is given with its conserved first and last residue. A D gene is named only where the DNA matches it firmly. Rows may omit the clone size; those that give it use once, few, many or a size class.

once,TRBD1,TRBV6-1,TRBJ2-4,TGTGCCAGCAGTGAGGACAGGGGGGGGGATCTAGCCAAAAACATTCAGTACTTC,CASSEDRGGDLAKNIQYF
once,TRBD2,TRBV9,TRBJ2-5,TGTGCCAGCAGTTTTGTGAGCGGGGCCCAAGAGACCCAGTACTTC,CASSFVSGAQETQYF
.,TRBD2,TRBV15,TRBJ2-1,TGTGCCACCAGCCCCAGCGGGGTTAACGATGAGCAGTTCTTC,CATSPSGVNDEQFF
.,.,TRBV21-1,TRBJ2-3,TGTGCCAGCAGCCTGAGGGCTAGCGGGGGAACAGATACGCAGTATTTT,CASSLRASGGTDTQYF
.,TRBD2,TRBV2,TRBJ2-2,TGTGCCAGCAGTTACACTAGCGGGGGGGCGTCCGGGGAGCTGTTTTTT,CASSYTSGGASGELFF
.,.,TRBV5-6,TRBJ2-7,TGTGCCAGCAGCTTTGGGGCAGGGGACAACGAGCAGTACTTC,CASSFGAGDNEQYF
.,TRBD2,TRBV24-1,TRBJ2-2,TGTGCCACCGCCCCAACTAGCGGGAGGGCCCCGAACACCGGGGAGCTGTTTTTT,CATAPTSGRAPNTGELFF
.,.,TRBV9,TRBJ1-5,TGTGCCAGCAGCGTGAGTGACAGGCCAACGGCCCAGCATTTT,CASSVSDRPTAQHF
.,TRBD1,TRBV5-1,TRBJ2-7,TGCGCCAGCAGCTTGGGGGACAGGGGGCCCGAGCAGTACTTC,CASSLGDRGPEQYF
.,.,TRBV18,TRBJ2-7,TGTGCCAGCTCACTTGGACTCGACCCCTACGAGCAGTACTTC,CASSLGLDPYEQYF
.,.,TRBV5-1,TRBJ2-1,TGCGCCAGCACTCCGCTAGCGAACTCCTACAATGAGCAGTTCTTC,CASTPLANSYNEQFF
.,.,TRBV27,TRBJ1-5,TGTGCCAGCAAGGGGGGGGGCCTCCGGGACAGCAATCAGCCCCAGCATTTT,CASKGGGLRDSNQPQHF
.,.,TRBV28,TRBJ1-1,TGTGCCAGCAGCCTGGGGCTATCTGAAGCTTTCTTT,CASSLGLSEAFF
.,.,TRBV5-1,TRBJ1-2,TGCGCCAGCAGCTTTTCGGGTCTTTTAGGCTATGGCTACACCTTC,CASSFSGLLGYGYTF
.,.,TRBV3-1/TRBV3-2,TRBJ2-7,TGTGCCAGCAGCCAAGAAATTCCGGGGGTCGAGCAGTACTTC,CASSQEIPGVEQYF
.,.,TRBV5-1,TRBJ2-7,TGCGCCAGCAGCGTAGGAGAGGGAGAGCAGTACTTC,CASSVGEGEQYF
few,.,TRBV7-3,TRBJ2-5,TGTGCCAGCAGCTTACAGGGTTTCGGTCAAGAGACCCAGTACTTC,CASSLQGFGQETQYF
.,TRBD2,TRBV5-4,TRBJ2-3,TGTGCCAGTAGACTAGCGGCCACAGATACGCAGTATTTT,CASRLAATDTQYF
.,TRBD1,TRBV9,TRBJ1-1,TGTGCCAGCAGCGTAGGACAGGGGCGGGACACTGAAGCTTTCTTT,CASSVGQGRDTEAFF
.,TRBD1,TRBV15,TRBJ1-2,TGTGCCACCAGCAGAGAGGCCAGGGGGGACTATGGCTACACCTTC,CATSREARGDYGYTF
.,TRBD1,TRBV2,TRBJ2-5,TGTGCCAGCAGACAGGGGGTTGCGGAGACCCAGTACTTC,CASRQGVAETQYF
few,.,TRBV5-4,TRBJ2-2,TGTGCCAGCAGCCTCGGGGGAGACACCGGGGAGCTGTTTTTT,CASSLGGDTGELFF
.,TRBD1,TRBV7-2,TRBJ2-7,TGTGCCAGCAGCTTAGGGACAGGGGGCTCCGAGCAGTACTTC,CASSLGTGGSEQYF
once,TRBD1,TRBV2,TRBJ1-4,TGTGCCAGCAGCCGGACAGGGGAAGGGGAAAAACTGTTTTTT,CASSRTGEGEKLFF
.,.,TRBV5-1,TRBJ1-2,TGCGCCAGCAGCTTGGGACAAGAAAAGAGCTATGGCTACACCTTC,CASSLGQEKSYGYTF
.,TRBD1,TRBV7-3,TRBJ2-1,TGTGCCAGCAGCTTAGCGGGACAGGGATCTTATGAGCAGTTCTTC,CASSLAGQGSYEQFF
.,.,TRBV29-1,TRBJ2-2,TGCAGCGCGCAAGCTCCCAGCGATAGGACCGGGGAGCTGTTTTTT,CSAQAPSDRTGELFF
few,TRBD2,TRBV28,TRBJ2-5,TGTGCCAGCAGACGTAGCGGGAGGTTTCAAGAGACCCAGTACTTC,CASRRSGRFQETQYF
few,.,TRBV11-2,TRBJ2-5,TGTGCCAGCAGCAACATCCGGGATCTAGAGAGCCAGTACTTC,CASSNIRDLESQYF
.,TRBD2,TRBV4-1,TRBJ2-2,TGCGCCAGCAGCCAACTAGCGGGAGGGACGAACACCGGGGAGCTGTTTTTT,CASSQLAGGTNTGELFF
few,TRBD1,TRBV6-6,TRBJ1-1,TGTGCCAGCAGAGACGGACAGGGTCGAACTGAAGCTTTCTTT,CASRDGQGRTEAFF
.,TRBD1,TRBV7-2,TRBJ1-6,TGTGCCAGCAGCTTAAGTACCCCTGCAGGGGGCAGGCATAATTCACCCCTCCACTTT,CASSLSTPAGGRHNSPLHF
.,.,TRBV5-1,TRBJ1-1,TGCGCCAGCAGCTTGGCTTCGCCAGCCGGGGGGAGAGCTTTCTTT,CASSLASPAGGRAFF
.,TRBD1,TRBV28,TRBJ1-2,TGTGCCAGCAGTTTGGGACAGGGGAACTATGGCTACACCTTC,CASSLGQGNYGYTF
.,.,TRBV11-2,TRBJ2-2,TGTGCCAGCTCCCTTTCACAGGAAGTGTCCGGGGAGCTGTTTTTT,CASSLSQEVSGELFF
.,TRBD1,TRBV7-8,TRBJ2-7,TGTGCCAGCAGCTTAGGGACAGGGGCCGACGAGCAGTACTTC,CASSLGTGADEQYF
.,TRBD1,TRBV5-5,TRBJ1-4,TGTGCCAGCAGCAGACAGGGGGCGCAATCTGAAAAACTGTTTTTT,CASSRQGAQSEKLFF
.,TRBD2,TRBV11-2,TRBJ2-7,TGTGCCAGCAGCCCGACCTCTAGCGGGCCCTCCTACGAGCAGTACTTC,CASSPTSSGPSYEQYF
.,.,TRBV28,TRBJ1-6,TGTGCCAGCAGCCAACAGGTCTCGAGTTCACCCCTCCACTTT,CASSQQVSSSPLHF
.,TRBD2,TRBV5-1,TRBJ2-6,TGCGCCAGCAGCCTATACGGGGTCCTAGCGGGAGTAGGTGGGGCCAACGTCCTGACTTTC,CASSLYGVLAGVGGANVLTF
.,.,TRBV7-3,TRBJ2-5,TGTGCCAGCAGCTTATCTGGGCGGGGGACCCAGTACTTC,CASSLSGRGTQYF
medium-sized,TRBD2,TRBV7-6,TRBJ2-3,TGTGCCAGCAGCTTGGGCCGTAGCGGGGAATACACAGATACGCAGTATTTT,CASSLGRSGEYTDTQYF
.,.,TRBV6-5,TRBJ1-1,TGTGCCAGCAGTTACTCGGCATTGAACGCTGAAGCTTTCTTT,CASSYSALNAEAFF
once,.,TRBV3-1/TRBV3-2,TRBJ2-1,TGTGCCAGCAGCCAAGCGGTCCTCTCCTACAATGAGCAGTTCTTC,CASSQAVLSYNEQFF
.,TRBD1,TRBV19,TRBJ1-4,TGTGCCAGTAATATCCGGGACAGATCTGAAAAACTGTTTTTT,CASNIRDRSEKLFF
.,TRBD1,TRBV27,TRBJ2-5,TGTGCCAGCGCCACCGGGACAGGAGACCAAGAGACCCAGTACTTC,CASATGTGDQETQYF
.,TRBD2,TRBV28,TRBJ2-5,TGTGCCAGCCTGAGCGGGAGGGCCTTTGAGACCCAGTACTTC,CASLSGRAFETQYF
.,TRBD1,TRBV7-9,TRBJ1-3,TGTGCCAGCAGCAAACGGACAGGGATCGTCTCTGGAAACACCATATATTTT,CASSKRTGIVSGNTIYF
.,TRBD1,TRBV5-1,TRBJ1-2,TGCGCCAGCAGCTTGGTTACAGGGGCTGGCTACACCTTC,CASSLVTGAGYTF
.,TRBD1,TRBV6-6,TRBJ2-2,TGTGCCAGCACTGGACAGGGGTTATCCGGGGAGCTGTTTTTT,CASTGQGLSGELFF
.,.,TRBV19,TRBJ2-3,TGTGCCACCATGGGCCCCGATACGCAGTATTTT,CATMGPDTQYF
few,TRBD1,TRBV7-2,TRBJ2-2,TGTGCCAGCAGCCCCACGACAGGGGCGGCCGGGGAGCTGTTTTTT,CASSPTTGAAGELFF
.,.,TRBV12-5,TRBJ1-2,TGTGCTAGTGGTTTGGTACAGAGGACTCCCAGCTTC,CASGLVQRTPSF
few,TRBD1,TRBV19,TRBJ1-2,TGTGCCAGTAGTATGGGACAGGGGCGCCCGTACTATGGCTACACCTTC,CASSMGQGRPYYGYTF
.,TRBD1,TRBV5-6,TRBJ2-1,TGTGCCAGCAGCTACAGGGGGCTCACCTACAATGAGCAGTTCTTC,CASSYRGLTYNEQFF